This paragraph covers one TCR beta chain sequence. The antigen is undetermined. Generated by immunoSEQ multiplex PCR, the TCRdb table keeps only in-frame clones and is missing some. The sample lists tens of thousands of clones, roughly 94% seen once, with about a sixth in the top ten. This sample is part of a study of OX40 agonist ivuxolimab in advanced cancers. Background on the study: The study gave patients intravenous ivuxolimab at 0.01 to 10 mg/kg every 2 weeks. Patients receiving dose escalation had hepatocellular carcinoma, melanoma, renal cell or head and neck cancer. Findings and limits, study-wide: Low normalized T-cell clonal expansion also characterized some of the nonresponders. By week 6 at 0.1 to 3.0 mg/kg, blood CD4+ and CD8+ T cells had expanded clonally.

The CDR3 extends over 16 amino acids. Germline values: CDR1 ENHRY, CDR2 SYGVKD. V lost 4 bases to trimming and J lost 3 bases, with 17 bases between them. The receptor was isolated from an adult with an advanced solid tumor such as melanoma, head and neck, liver or kidney cancer. The chain is built from TRBV10-3 and TRBJ2-3, with a possible D match to TRBD1 (6 bases). Sequencing was performed on CD4+ or CD8+ T cells sorted from blood, taken in a trial of the OX40 agonist ivuxolimab. CDR3: CAISGYRDEETDTQYF. The CDR3 DNA reads TGTGCCATCAGTGGCTACAGGGACGAGGAGACAGATACGCAGTATTTT.